Described below is a single T cell receptor (beta chain) sequence and its context. Here immunoSEQ multiplex PCR was the method, and the copy in TCRdb shows in-frame clones only, minus some. This table has 150,000 to 200,000 clones, roughly 87% appearing once. The data derive from a study of blood T cell repertoires in COVID-19. The CDR3 has 16 amino acids. Germline V lookup: CDR1 ENHRY, CDR2 SYGVKD. Trimming took off 2 bases at V and 5 bases at J, with 18 bases between the two ends. This receptor was obtained from a woman between 70 and 85 years old with COVID-19, enrolled during active disease. The sequenced material came from peripheral blood. V usage is TRBV10-3 and J usage is TRBJ1-1; D perhaps matches TRBD1 (5 bases). CDR3 bases: TGTGCCATCAGTGAGCAAATCCTGACCGGGGGAACTGAAGCTTTCTTT. Protein product: CAISEQILTGGTEAFF.